The clone carrying this TCR beta chain was found many times. The data were taken from a study of CD8+CD57+ T cells in acquired aplastic anemia. For CDR3 and TCR beta VDJ profiling, genomic DNA was the template used. TCRdb re-derived calls from the reads in MiXCR, one entry per CDR3 protein. Of under 350,000 distinct CDR3 sequences listed, 45% to 65% are singletons. CDR1 and CDR2 (germline): SGHDT, YYEEEE. The ends were cut back, 2 bases at V and 4 bases at J, with 15 bases in the middle. The CDR3 is made up of 15 amino acids. Selection for sequencing was limited to patients who had shown CD8+CD57+ cell expansion by flow cytometry.

This TCR was recovered from a human donor with aplastic anemia. The sequenced sample consisted of sorted CD4+, CD8+, or CD8+CD57+ T cells (not recorded which) from PBMCs. The chain joins TRBV5-6 to TRBJ1-1; weak D call: TRBD1 (6 bases). CDR3 sequence (DNA): TGTGCCAGCAGCTTTAATTGGGGGCAGGCCACTGAAGCTTTCTTT. It is translated as CASSFNWGQATEAFF.